This is a list of T cell receptor beta chains from one sample in a study of shared clonotypes between healthy human individuals. Method: immunoSEQ multiplex PCR; TCRdb's copy keeps in-frame clones and lacks some. The sample carries some 2.1 million clones, about 95% recorded once. The sample taken for sequencing was naive CD8+ T cells sorted from blood. These receptor sequences come from a man younger than 35 in good health. CDR3s include the opening cysteine and the closing phenylalanine or tryptophan. A D gene is named only where the DNA matches it firmly. Size values are once, few and many counts, or a class for expanded clones, and some rows have none.

J,size,V,D,DNA,CDR3
TRBJ1-2,-,TRBV6-6,-,TGTGCCAGCAGTTACTCGTCCCCAGGGGATGGCTACACCTTC,CASSYSSPGDGYTF
TRBJ2-3,-,TRBV5-1,TRBD2,TGCGCCAGCAGCTTGGCTAGCGGGGGGGCAGATACGCAGTATTTT,CASSLASGGADTQYF
TRBJ1-2,once,TRBV4-3,TRBD1,TGCGCCAGCAGCCACGGGACAGGGGGCGGCTACACCTTC,CASSHGTGGGYTF
TRBJ1-2,-,TRBV27,-,TGTGCCAGCAGTTCCCAGGACGGACCGGCAGGCGGCTACACCTTC,CASSSQDGPAGGYTF
TRBJ2-7,-,TRBV6-5,-,TGTGCCACAGCCGGGGCCAGCTCCTACGAGCAGTACTTC,CATAGASSYEQYF
TRBJ2-7,-,TRBV5-6,-,TGTGCCAGCAGCTTGTTGACGCGAGCTTCCTACGAGCAGTACTTC,CASSLLTRASYEQYF
TRBJ1-2,-,TRBV20-1,-,TGCAGTGCTGGTGAAGGTTCTGGCTACACCTTC,CSAGEGSGYTF
TRBJ2-3,-,TRBV7-9,-,TGTGCCAGCAGCCAGACCTCATATACGCAGTATTTT,CASSQTSYTQYF
TRBJ1-2,-,TRBV27,-,TGTGCCAGCAGTGGGGGGGTTAAGTTGGATGGCTACACCTTC,CASSGGVKLDGYTF
TRBJ2-5,-,TRBV28,-,TGTGCCAGCAGTTTACTTCGACAGTCTGAAGAGACCCAGTACTTC,CASSLLRQSEETQYF
TRBJ1-3,-,TRBV4-3,-,TGCGCCAGCAGCAGAACCTTCGGGGCTTTACTCTCTGGAAACACCATATATTTT,CASSRTFGALLSGNTIYF
TRBJ1-4,-,TRBV7-3,TRBD1,TGTGCCAGCAGCTTAGGGACAGGGGCCAATGAAAAACTGTTTTTT,CASSLGTGANEKLFF
TRBJ1-3,once,TRBV27,-,TGTGCCAGCAGTACCGGACGGCTGAGCTCTGGAAACACCATATATTTT,CASSTGRLSSGNTIYF
TRBJ2-7,-,TRBV7-6,-,TGTGCCAGCAGCTTAGTGGCGGACTACGAGCAGTACTTC,CASSLVADYEQYF
TRBJ1-1,-,TRBV2,TRBD1,TGTGCCAGCAGTGAAGGGACAGGTTTTAACACTGAAGCTTTCTTT,CASSEGTGFNTEAFF